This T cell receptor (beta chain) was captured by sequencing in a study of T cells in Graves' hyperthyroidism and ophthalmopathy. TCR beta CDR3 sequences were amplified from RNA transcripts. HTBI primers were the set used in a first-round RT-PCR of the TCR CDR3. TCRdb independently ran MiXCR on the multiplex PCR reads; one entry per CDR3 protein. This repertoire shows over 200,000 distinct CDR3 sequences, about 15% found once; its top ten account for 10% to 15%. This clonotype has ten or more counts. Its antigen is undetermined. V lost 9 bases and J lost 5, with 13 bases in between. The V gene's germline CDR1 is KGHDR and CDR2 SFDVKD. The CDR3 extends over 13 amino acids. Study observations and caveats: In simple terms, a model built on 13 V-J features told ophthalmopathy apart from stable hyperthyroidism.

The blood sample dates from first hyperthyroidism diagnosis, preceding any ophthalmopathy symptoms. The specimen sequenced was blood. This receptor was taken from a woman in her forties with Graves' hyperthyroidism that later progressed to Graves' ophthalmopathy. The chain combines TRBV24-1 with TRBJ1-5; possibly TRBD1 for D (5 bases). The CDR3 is CATSDGGYQPQHF. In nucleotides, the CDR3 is TGTGCCACCTCCGACGGGGGGTATCAGCCCCAGCATTTT.